The 20 T cell receptor beta chains listed next were all sequenced from one sample in a study of vaccination and CD4 T cells after COVID-19. Via MiXCR, TCRdb re-called the PCR reads, giving one row per CDR3 protein. The sample includes around 20,000 distinct CDR3 sequences, approximately 57% of them seen just once. The sample in question was CD4+ T cells from blood, obtained before SARS-CoV-2 vaccination. These receptors all come from a human donor who had recovered from COVID-19.

The CDR3 DNA reads TGTGCCAGCAGCCCCAGGGGACTCACCGGGGAGCTGTTTTTT. This gives the protein CASSPRGLTGELFF. The chain joins TRBV27 to TRBJ2-2, with D perhaps given as TRBD1 or TRBD2 (6 bases each). Germline V lookup: CDR1 MNHEY, CDR2 SMNVEV (reference sequence). The V end was cut by 6 bases, the J end by 4 bases, with 12 bases between. The length of the CDR3 is 14 residues.

The V call is TRBV28, the J call TRBJ2-7; a possible D gene is TRBD2 (6 bases). Germline loops: CDR1 MDHEN, CDR2 SYDVKM. V was cut by 6 bases and J by 8 bases, with 17 bases left in between. The CDR3 is 13 amino acids. The CDR3 nucleotides read TGTGCCAGCAGGAGTGGGGGGAGACCCCAGCAGTACTTC. Translating it yields CASRSGGRPQQYF.

This clonotype was seen more than once but under ten times. J is TRBJ1-6 and V is TRBV27, with D perhaps matching TRBD1 (6 bases). This CDR3 comprises 13 residues. The V and J ends lost 3 bases and 10 bases respectively, with 10 bases between them. The germline gives CDR1 MNHEY, CDR2 SMNVEV (reference sequence). The CDR3 DNA reads TGTGCCAGCAGTTTCGACAGGAGCTCACCCCTCCACTTT. The encoded protein is CASSFDRSSPLHF.

This clonotype has only one observation. CDR3 protein: CASSPSSGGPYNEQFF. For the CDR3, the DNA is TGTGCCAGCAGTCCGAGTAGCGGGGGGCCCTACAATGAGCAGTTCTTC. The J gene is TRBJ2-1, the V gene TRBV28, with TRBD2 matching over 10 bases. This CDR3 is built from 16 residues. V lost 5 bases and J lost 2; bases outside the gene matches: 6. Germline values: CDR1 MDHEN, CDR2 SYDVKM.

The table lists this clonotype with a few counts. This chain links TRBV28 with TRBJ1-5; the D gene is possibly TRBD1 (6 bases). Germline V gives CDR1 MDHEN, CDR2 SYDVKM. CDR3 length: 16 residues. The ends were cut back, 5 bases at V and 4 bases at J, with 18 bases in the middle. CDR3 coding DNA: TGTGCCAGCAGTGCGACGACAGGCAACTTAAATCAGCCCCAGCATTTT. Amino acid sequence: CASSATTGNLNQPQHF.

This chain joins TRBV6-5 and TRBJ1-5; D gene unclear. CDR3 length: 15 amino acids. V lost 0 bases and J 7 bases, leaving 13 bases between the germline ends. The germline V gene has CDR1 MNHEY and CDR2 SVGAGI. The CDR3 protein is CASSYSRGRAQPQHF. DNA of the CDR3: TGTGCCAGCAGTTACTCACGGGGTCGTGCGCAGCCCCAGCATTTT.

The CDR3 loop reads CASSVRGAGTGELFF. CDR3 coding DNA: TGTGCCAGCAGTGTCCGGGGCGCGGGCACCGGGGAGCTGTTTTTT. V and J are TRBV6-1 and TRBJ2-2; D is possibly TRBD1 or TRBD2 (5 bases each). The CDR3 loop spans 15 amino acids. Trimming left V 4 bases short and J 4 bases short, with 13 bases between. In germline, CDR1 is MNHNS, CDR2 SASEGT.

This CDR3 reads CSARDGVAGTDTQYF. The CDR3 nucleotides are TGCAGTGCTAGAGATGGGGTAGCGGGCACAGATACGCAGTATTTT. This chain links TRBV20-1 with TRBJ2-3, with D maybe TRBD2 (6 bases). In germline, CDR1 is DFQATT, CDR2 SNEGSKA (reference sequence). The CDR3 is 15 residues long. V was pared by 0 bases and J by 1 base, with 11 bases between.

The chain uses TRBV21-1 and TRBJ2-5; TRBD2, the table's D call, lacks a check against the DNA. TRBV21-1 is classified as a pseudogene. The CDR3 has 16 amino acids. In DNA form, the CDR3 reads TGTGCCAGCAGCAATAACGGGCTAGCGGGACAAGAGACCCAGTACTTC. Amino acid sequence: CASSNNGLAGQETQYF.

The V gene is TRBV20-1, the J gene TRBJ2-1, with no clear D. This CDR3 region has 12 residues. The germline V gene has CDR1 DFQATT and CDR2 SNEGSKA (reference sequence). The V end lost 6 bases, the J end lost 8 bases, and 14 bases lay between the germline ends. The DNA of the CDR3 is TGCAGTGCCAGACCAAATAGGGATGAGCAGTTCTTC. Protein: CSARPNRDEQFF.

The V and J genes are TRBV24-1 and TRBJ2-3, with unresolved D. CDR1 and CDR2 (germline): KGHDR, SFDVKD. The ends were cut back, 6 bases at V and 3 bases at J, with 12 bases in the middle. The CDR3 is 14 residues long. CDR3 amino acids: CATSRPDGTDTQYF. Here the CDR3 DNA reads TGTGCCACCAGTCGCCCTGACGGGACAGATACGCAGTATTTT.

This rearrangement joins TRBV2 to TRBJ1-3; D is uncertain. The CDR3 spans 14 residues. Trimming removed 3 bases from V and 2 bases from J, with 8 bases in between. Germline CDR1 reads SNHLY; CDR2 reads FYNNEI. The CDR3 DNA follows: TGTGCCAGCAGTGAGTGGGTAACTGGAAACACCATATATTTT. Its protein is CASSEWVTGNTIYF.

The chain joins TRBV29-1 to TRBJ1-1; D is perhaps TRBD1 (5 bases). Trimming removed 5 bases from V and 2 bases from J, with 15 bases in between. There are 14 residues in the CDR3. In germline, CDR1 is SQVTM, CDR2 ANQGSEA. The CDR3 spells CSVRVRGPNTEAFF. CDR3 sequence (DNA): TGCAGCGTTCGGGTTAGGGGCCCAAACACTGAAGCTTTCTTT.

The chain uses TRBV7-9 and TRBJ1-1; D remains ambiguous. Germline-derived CDR1 and CDR2 are SEHNR and FQNEAQ (reference sequence). This CDR3 has 13 residues. The V and J ends lost 6 bases and 2 bases respectively, with 10 bases between them. CDR3 sequence: CASRPGVNTEAFF. CDR3 bases: TGTGCCAGCAGGCCAGGCGTCAACACTGAAGCTTTCTTT.

This clonotype was observed a handful of times. The gene calls are TRBV7-9 and TRBJ2-5, with TRBD2 matching 13 bases. CDR1 is SEHNR and CDR2 is FQNEAQ in the germline V gene (reference sequence). The CDR3 contains 16 residues. Unmatched junction bases numbered 8, after V lost 5 bases and J lost 5 bases. CDR3 DNA: TGTGCCAGCAGCCGGACTAGCGGGAGATTTTCGGAGACCCAGTACTTC. Its protein product is CASSRTSGRFSETQYF.

The V and J genes are TRBV7-9 and TRBJ1-5; D is unclear. The germline CDR1 and CDR2 sequences are SEHNR and FQNEAQ (reference sequence). V was trimmed by 0 bases and J by 5 bases, leaving 8 bases between them. CDR3 length equals 14 residues. The CDR3 bases are TGTGCCAGCAGCTTAGCAGGTCCCCATCAGCCCCAGCATTTT. It yields the protein CASSLAGPHQPQHF.

The chain combines TRBV28 with TRBJ1-2, with D unclear. CDR3 length: 11 amino acids. Trimming removed 8 bases at V and 7 bases at J, with 11 bases between. Per the germline V gene, CDR1 is MDHEN and CDR2 is SYDVKM. Here the CDR3 reads CASFRGAGYTF. The CDR3 coding sequence is TGTGCCAGCTTCCGGGGTGCTGGCTACACCTTC.

This clonotype was detected only a few times. The chain is built from TRBV7-9 and TRBJ1-2, with a weak D call TRBD1 (5 bases). The CDR3 spans 13 residues. The germline gives CDR1 SEHNR, CDR2 FQNEAQ (reference sequence). Trimming removed 5 bases from V and 3 bases from J, with 10 bases in between. CDR3 DNA: TGTGCCAGCAGCCTGGGACGGGACTATGGCTACACCTTC. Encoded protein: CASSLGRDYGYTF.

The chain uses TRBV6-1 and TRBJ2-7; perhaps TRBD1 as D (5 bases). V lost 6 bases, J lost 6 bases, and 9 bases lay in between. This CDR3 comprises 11 residues. The germline gives CDR1 MNHNS, CDR2 SASEGT. CDR3 sequence: CASSRVLEQYF. The CDR3 DNA is TGTGCCAGCAGCAGGGTACTCGAGCAGTACTTC.

The chain links TRBV27 to TRBJ1-2; D possibly corresponds to TRBD1 (6 bases). The V gene lost 7 bases and the J gene lost 4 bases, with 13 bases spanning the gap. Germline V lookup: CDR1 MNHEY, CDR2 SMNVEV (reference sequence). The CDR3 totals 13 residues. The CDR3 sequence is CASKATGGYGYTF. The CDR3 DNA follows: TGTGCCAGCAAGGCGACAGGAGGCTATGGCTACACCTTC.